This T cell receptor (beta chain) is from a study of persistence of HIV-infected CD4 T cells. The libraries were made with immunoSEQ version 4 in survey mode. Sequencing was performed with immunoSEQ multiplex PCR; in TCRdb, only in-frame clones are kept and a portion is missing. The sample includes about 41,000 clones, around 78% of them seen just once. General observations from the study: TCRbeta richness was lower in CMV- and Gag-responding cells than in anti-CD3/anti-CD28-responding cells.

The stimulus was an HIV-1 Gag 15-mer peptide pool, about 1 ug/peptide/mL. CD40L-negative CD69-negative CD45RO-high memory CD4+ T cells were sorted as populations depleted of antigen-responding cells. Donors were HIV-1-infected adults who began suppressive ART during chronic infection. PBMCs were depleted of CD8+ T cells before stimulation. As for this clone: Its antigen is currently unknown.

The CDR3 length is 13 residues. With 7 bases removed from V and 3 bases from J, the gap between germline ends came to 12 bases. The genes are TRBV12-3 or TRBV12-4 and TRBJ1-2; no firm D call. The sequencing here drew on CD4+ T cells sorted from PBMCs after approximately 20-hour stimulation, taken from a patient who received antiretroviral therapy. This sequence was found in an adult man with HIV who was CMV-seropositive. The CDR3 is CASKREGYYGYTF. DNA of the CDR3: TGTGCCAGCAAGAGGGAGGGATACTATGGCTACACCTTC.